This T cell receptor beta chain was observed in a study of T cells in Graves' hyperthyroidism and ophthalmopathy. CDR3 size: 15 residues. Germline V gene sequence: CDR1 SGHRS, CDR2 YFSETQ. The PBMCs had their origin in 7.5 to 10 ml of fresh peripheral blood. This clonotype was detected a few times. The junction shows a germline mismatch at one end, possibly a read error. What was amplified from RNA transcripts were TCR beta CDR3 regions. The TCR CDR3 was amplified in a first-round RT-PCR using the HTBI primer set. TCRdb recomputed calls from the multiplex PCR reads with MiXCR, one row per CDR3 protein. The repertoire consists of roughly 280,000 distinct CDR3 sequences, with approximately 15% occurring once and the leading ten covering roughly 50%.

The TCR originated in an older woman with Graves' ophthalmopathy. The sequencing sample was made of blood. The J gene is TRBJ2-5, the V gene TRBV5-1, with D tentatively TRBD2 (5 bases). CDR3 amino acids: CASTLNPTGQETQYF. The CDR3 DNA sequence: TGCGCCAGCACCTTGAACCCCACGGGGCAAGAGACCCAGTACTTC.